The 15 T cell receptor beta chains listed next were all sequenced from one sample in a study of tumor-infiltrating lymphocytes in primary liver carcinoma. Unsorted whole blood yielded blood RNA, and germline DNA was extracted as well. cDNA specific to TCR beta was made from 500 ng of total RNA, with a constant-region primer employed for priming. Slightly modified ARM-PCR with three nested multiplex PCR rounds yielded TCR beta libraries. The first two PCR rounds used TRBV1-TRBV30 forward primers with a C-beta reverse primer, 9 to 11 cycles each. TCRdb recomputed calls from the multiplex PCR reads with MiXCR, one row per CDR3 protein. The sample gives hundreds of thousands of distinct CDR3 sequences, around 50% of which show up once; over 15% is in the top ten. Specimen: peripheral blood. The receptors were gathered from a woman in her 30s with primary liver carcinoma and hepatitis B virus infection.

Concerning this clonotype itself: This could be a read error, since a much larger clone is one nucleotide away. The chain couples TRBV12-3 or TRBV12-4 to TRBJ2-7; weak D call: TRBD2 (5 bases). CDR3 size: 14 residues. The CDR3 DNA is TGTGTCAGCAGTTTAGCGCTAGGAGCCTACGAGCAGTACTTC. This codes for CVSSLALGAYEQYF.

CDR3 sequence (DNA): TGCAGCGCCATGGCCTCTCAAGAGACCCAGTACTTC. Residues: CSAMASQETQYF. The rearrangement links TRBV29-1 to TRBJ2-5; D call uncertain. The CDR3 totals 12 residues. CDR1 is SQVTM, CDR2 ANQGSEA, per germline. The V gene lost 7 bases and the J gene lost 2 bases, with 11 bases spanning the gap.

This clonotype occurred many times. The V and J genes are TRBV6-2 or TRBV6-3 and TRBJ2-1; TRBD2 agrees at 9 bases. CDR3 length: 14 amino acids. CDR1 and CDR2 from the germline V gene are MNHEY and SVGEGT. V lost 4 bases, J lost 7 bases, and 5 bases stayed unmatched. Written as DNA, the CDR3 is TGTGCCAGCAGTTTCAGCGGGAGGACTAATGAGCAGTTCTTC. This sequence encodes CASSFSGRTNEQFF.

Points on this clonotype: The junction shows a germline mismatch at one end, possibly a read error. This chain links TRBV12-5 with TRBJ2-6, with a tentative D call TRBD1 (6 bases). Germline V gene sequence: CDR1 LGHNT, CDR2 FRNRAP. This CDR3 has 18 amino acids. The CDR3 spells CASGLPSGELDGANVMTF. The CDR3 DNA sequence: TGTGCTAGTGGTTTGCCGTCAGGGGAATTAGACGGGGCCAACGTCATGACTTTC.

This clonotype was observed many times. CDR3 region: CASTTIHEQFF. CDR3 nucleotide sequence: TGTGCCAGCACCACCATCCATGAGCAGTTCTTC. The chain has TRBV11-2 and TRBJ2-1, with unresolved D. Deletions cut 7 bases from V and 8 bases from J, with 9 bases between. Germline CDR1 SGHAT, CDR2 FQNNGV. The CDR3 is 11 amino acids.

This clonotype was observed a few times. The chain uses TRBV7-9 and TRBJ2-4, with D unresolved. Germline V gene data show CDR1 as SEHNR and CDR2 as FQNEAQ (reference sequence). The CDR3 extends over 16 amino acids. V dropped 3 bases and J dropped 6 bases, with 18 bases sitting between them. CDR3 nucleotide sequence: TGTGCCAGCAGCTTCGACCGCGGCCTTCTCGGAAACATTCAGTACTTC. It encodes CASSFDRGLLGNIQYF.

This clonotype was detected a few times. V and J are TRBV29-1 and TRBJ2-5; TRBD2 is a possible D gene (6 bases). Trimming removed 4 bases from V and 5 bases from J, with 17 bases in between. CDR1 and CDR2 from the germline V gene are SQVTM and ANQGSEA. CDR3 length equals 14 residues. The CDR3 bases are TGCAGCGTTGTCGATCTATCGGGGGAGGAGACCCAGTACTTC. Encoded protein: CSVVDLSGEETQYF.

This clonotype was recorded once. The genes are TRBV7-9 and TRBJ2-7, with D possibly matching TRBD2 (5 bases). The V end was cut by 6 bases, the J end by 5 bases, with 14 bases between. The length of the CDR3 is 13 residues. CDR1 is SEHNR and CDR2 is FQNEAQ in the germline V gene (reference sequence). The CDR3 here is CASSHNRGNEQYF. DNA of the CDR3: TGTGCCAGCAGTCATAACCGGGGAAACGAGCAGTACTTC.

The chain recombines TRBV5-1 with TRBJ2-1, with 8 nucleotides matching TRBD1. V trimming: 0 bases; J trimming: 9 bases; junction bases outside the gene matches: 8. This CDR3 is 15 amino acids long. CDR1 and CDR2 (germline): SGHRS, YFSETQ. The CDR3 is CASSLDPTGETEQFF. The DNA of the CDR3 is TGCGCCAGCAGCTTGGACCCGACAGGGGAAACTGAGCAGTTCTTC. Supplemented by reference TRBV5-1 and TRBJ2-1, the full variable domain reads KAGVTQTPRYLIKTRGQQVTLSCSPISGHRSVSWYQQTPGQGLQFLFEYFSETQRNKGNFPGRFSGRQFSNSRSEMNVSTLELGDSALYLCASSLDPTGETEQFFGPGTRLTVL.

In regard to this clonotype: Given the absence of the conserved phenylalanine or tryptophan at the CDR3 end, a read error is likely. The V gene is TRBV10-3, the J gene TRBJ1-2, with D hard to call. CDR1 ENHRY and CDR2 SYGVKD come from the germline V gene. Trimming cost V 4 bases and J 4 bases, with 10 bases left between them. This CDR3 spans 13 amino acids. CDR3 bases: TGTGCCATCAGTGGCGGGAGCGGCTATGGCTACACCCTC. Encoded protein: CAISGGSGYGYTL.

The chain recombines TRBV29-1 with TRBJ1-1, with D unresolved. This CDR3 is 12 amino acids long. V dropped 3 bases and J dropped 0 bases, with 5 bases sitting between them. Looked up from germline, CDR1 is SQVTM and CDR2 is ANQGSEA. CDR3 DNA sequence: TGCAGCGTTGAGGTTTTGAACACTGAAGCTTTCTTT. Translating gives CSVEVLNTEAFF.

For this clonotype: This may come from a read error, since a much larger clone is one base off. The chain employs TRBV5-5 and TRBJ2-5; a weak D match, TRBD1 (5 bases). The CDR3 sequence is 13 residues long. V shed 2 bases and J shed 5 bases, with 10 bases lying between them. CDR1 is SGHKS, CDR2 YYEKEE, per germline (reference sequence). CDR3 loop: CASSFWGEETQYF. CDR3 sequence (DNA): TGTGCCAGCAGCTTCTGGGGCGAGGAGACCCAGTACTTC.

The V and J genes are TRBV28 and TRBJ2-2; 11 bases are a match to TRBD2. Germline lookup yields CDR1 MDHEN and CDR2 SYDVKM. After removal of 1 base from V and 6 bases from J, the junction contained 1 base not matched to a gene. This CDR3 is built from 15 residues. Here the CDR3 reads CASSLSLAGAGELFF. The CDR3 DNA reads as TGTGCCAGCAGTTTATCACTAGCGGGAGCCGGGGAGCTGTTTTTT.

The V gene is TRBV30, the J gene TRBJ2-1, with D unclear. V was pared by 4 bases and J by 1 base, with 5 bases between. This CDR3 is 12 amino acids long. Germline-derived CDR1 and CDR2 are GTSNPN and SVGIG (reference sequence). The CDR3, as DNA: TGTGCCTGGACTAAATCCTACAATGAGCAGTTCTTC. It codes for CAWTKSYNEQFF.

This clonotype has more than one count but fewer than ten. J is TRBJ2-1 and V is TRBV6-1; 7 bases align to TRBD2. CDR1 is MNHNS and CDR2 is SASEGT in the germline V gene. With V trimmed by 0 bases and J by 0 bases, 11 bases remained unmatched. The CDR3 covers 19 residues. CDR3 in amino acids: CASSEAPFRGGSSYNEQFF. CDR3 nucleotide sequence: TGTGCCAGCAGTGAAGCCCCCTTTCGTGGCGGGAGCTCCTACAATGAGCAGTTCTTC.